This T cell receptor (beta chain) was recorded in a study of low-dose radiotherapy and immunotherapy resistance in tumors. Study-wide background: Members of Cohort 2 were treated with 1 Gy per fraction every two weeks; their total was 13 Gy over 26 weeks.

Noted time point: before trial treatment. This clonotype was observed at least ten times. J gave up 4 bases and V 4 bases, and 8 bases lay outside the gene matches. The CDR3 has 15 residues. Germline V lookup: CDR1 SGHVS, CDR2 FQNEAQ. First-strand cDNA used TRAV- and TRBV-specific primers, covering alpha and beta chains. Both a constant-region primer and a V-primer adapter served to amplify TCRs across roughly 21 PCR cycles. TCRdb processed the reads anew with MiXCR; each CDR3 protein has one entry. The profile shows around 80,000 distinct CDR3 sequences, approximately 17% of them singletons. The TCR originated in a male donor with prostate cancer. V is TRBV7-8 and J is TRBJ2-5, with 8 bases lining up with TRBD2. Material: PBMCs, obtained before treatment. Here the CDR3 DNA reads TGTGCCAGCAGCTCCGGGGGGGGCGTGGGAGAGACCCAGTACTTC. Its protein product is CASSSGGGVGETQYF.